The 23 T cell receptor beta chains reported below all come from one sample, sequenced in a study of shared clonotypes between healthy human individuals. Naive CD8 cells, CD45RO-negative and positively selected for CCR7, excluded terminally differentiated effector memory CD45RA+ cells. Generated by immunoSEQ multiplex PCR, the TCRdb table keeps only in-frame clones and is missing some. This table holds about 700,000 clones, around 90% found once. The source material was naive CD8+ T cells sorted from blood. Receptors were obtained from a man aged 30 to 39 in good health.

This clone was counted a single time. V gene TRBV29-1 combines with J gene TRBJ1-1; D is possibly TRBD1 (5 bases). Germline V gene data show CDR1 as SQVTM and CDR2 as ANQGSEA. The CDR3 extends over 11 amino acids. Between the trimmed V and J ends, which lost 7 bases and 7 bases, there was a span of 13 bases. This CDR3 reads CSAEPGLEAFF. As DNA, the CDR3 is TGCAGCGCAGAACCGGGGCTTGAAGCTTTCTTT.

This chain uses TRBV28 with TRBJ2-7; D not certain. There are 12 residues in the CDR3. V dropped 5 bases and J dropped 6 bases, with 11 bases sitting between them. Germline V gene sequence: CDR1 MDHEN, CDR2 SYDVKM. The CDR3 bases are TGTGCCAGCAGTCCCGTAAGGTCCGAGCAGTACTTC. Translation gives CASSPVRSEQYF.

A note on this clone: One end of the junction fails to match germline, which may point to a read error. The chain employs TRBV7-9 and TRBJ2-5; 9 positions match TRBD2. CDR1 and CDR2 (germline): SEHNR, FQNEAQ (reference sequence). CDR3 size: 16 residues. This CDR3 is CASRLAGEVSGETQYF. The DNA for the CDR3 is TGTGCCAGCAGATTAGCGGGAGAAGTGTCGGGGGAGACCCAGTACTTC.

The chain recombines TRBV11-2 with TRBJ2-3; TRBD2 aligns across 9 bases. The CDR3 runs 18 residues. CDR1 and CDR2 from the germline V gene are SGHAT and FQNNGV. V dropped 2 bases and J dropped 0; count of bases not matched to a gene: 9. The CDR3 spells CASSLNFGLAGSTDTQYF. The CDR3 region has the DNA TGTGCCAGCAGCTTAAATTTCGGTCTAGCGGGAAGCACAGATACGCAGTATTTT.

V is TRBV7-9 and J is TRBJ2-7; D gene uncertain. The CDR3 length is 16 residues. Trimming took off 2 bases at V and 0 bases at J, with 14 bases between the two ends. Germline V CDR1 and CDR2: SEHNR, FQNEAQ (reference sequence). CDR3 DNA: TGTGCCAGCAGCTTAATCGGGCAGGCGTCCTCCTACGAGCAGTACTTC. The encoded protein is CASSLIGQASSYEQYF.

The chain recombines TRBV7-9 with TRBJ2-7; no clear D. CDR3 length: 11 residues. Trimming took off 5 bases at V and 7 bases at J, with 9 bases between the two ends. CDR1 SEHNR and CDR2 FQNEAQ come from the germline V gene (reference sequence). CDR3 protein: CASSLLLEQYF. CDR3 sequence (DNA): TGTGCCAGCAGCCTACTGTTAGAGCAGTACTTC.

The gene calls are TRBV11-3 and TRBJ2-3; TRBD2 is a possible D gene (7 bases). Germline assignment: CDR1 SGHNT and CDR2 YENEEA. This CDR3 region has 15 residues. The V gene lost 5 bases and the J gene lost 2 bases, with 14 bases spanning the gap. The CDR3 region is CASSQGTMITDTQYF. CDR3 sequence (DNA): TGTGCCAGCAGCCAGGGGACTATGATCACAGATACGCAGTATTTT.

The chain couples TRBV19 to TRBJ2-4; a weak D match, TRBD2 (6 bases). V gave up 6 bases and J gave up 3 bases, with 21 bases separating them. CDR1 is LNHDA and CDR2 is SQIVND in the germline V gene (reference sequence). CDR3 size: 17 residues. CDR3 DNA: TGTGCCAGTAGAAAGGTCGCGGGGCTTGAGGGCAAAAACATTCAGTACTTC. Amino acids: CASRKVAGLEGKNIQYF.

The V and J genes are TRBV9 and TRBJ2-3, with 14 positions matching TRBD2. The CDR3 runs to 24 residues. Trimming took 0 bases from V and 2 from J; bases not matched to a gene: 23. Germline CDR1 is SGDLS and CDR2 is YYNGEE. The DNA of the CDR3 is TGTGCCAGCAGCGTAGCCAACCCCCGGACAACCGGGACTAGCGGGAGAGGTCCCACAGATACGCAGTATTTT. Protein: CASSVANPRTTGTSGRGPTDTQYF.

The chain links TRBV27 to TRBJ2-2; D is unclear. CDR1 is MNHEY and CDR2 is SMNVEV in the germline V gene (reference sequence). Deletions cut 8 bases from V and 6 bases from J, with 13 bases between. The CDR3 loop spans 13 amino acids. The CDR3 protein is CASGVELSGELFF. CDR3 coding DNA: TGTGCCAGCGGGGTTGAACTGTCCGGGGAGCTGTTTTTT.

The chain recombines TRBV5-1 with TRBJ2-3; 7 positions agree with TRBD2. Germline CDR1 reads SGHRS; CDR2 reads YFSETQ. The V gene end was trimmed by 6 bases and the J gene end by 3 bases; junction bases not matched to a gene: 22. The CDR3 consists of 19 residues. CDR3 sequence reads: CASKPSGGRAGFGTDTQYF. The DNA of the CDR3 is TGCGCCAGCAAACCGAGTGGCGGGAGAGCGGGGTTTGGGACAGATACGCAGTATTTT.

The V gene is TRBV6-5, the J gene TRBJ2-1; 7 bases match TRBD2. CDR1 and CDR2 from the germline V gene are MNHEY and SVGAGI. Losses at the gene ends were 0 bases for V and 7 bases for J; bases not matched to a gene: 0. The CDR3 consists of 13 residues. DNA for the CDR3: TGTGCCAGCAGTTACTCGCGGGAGAATGAGCAGTTCTTC. It translates to CASSYSRENEQFF.

This rearrangement joins TRBV5-1 to TRBJ2-7, with 9 bases aligning to TRBD1. The CDR3 has 15 residues. Germline V CDR1 and CDR2: SGHRS, YFSETQ. J lost 3 bases, V lost 4 bases, and 8 bases had no gene match. The CDR3 coding sequence is TGCGCCAGCAGCCCCCGGACAGGGGTCCTCTACGAGCAGTACTTC. Translated, it gives CASSPRTGVLYEQYF.

The chain couples TRBV7-9 to TRBJ1-1; D is uncertain. This CDR3 is 14 amino acids long. V shed 5 bases and J shed 0 bases, with 10 bases lying between them. Germline V CDR1 and CDR2: SEHNR, FQNEAQ (reference sequence). The DNA for the CDR3 is TGTGCCAGCAGCCCCCGGGCCTTGAACACTGAAGCTTTCTTT. This sequence encodes CASSPRALNTEAFF.

The rearrangement links TRBV14 to TRBJ2-1; 9 bases map to TRBD2. Germline assignment: CDR1 SGHDN and CDR2 FVKESK. The V segment lost 3 bases and the J segment 4 bases; nucleotides outside the gene matches: 4. This CDR3 region has 15 residues. This CDR3 reads CASSHPSGIYNEQFF. CDR3 in DNA: TGTGCCAGCAGCCACCCTAGCGGGATATACAATGAGCAGTTCTTC.

The V and J genes are TRBV7-9 and TRBJ2-7, with TRBD1 matching 8 bases. Germline V gene data show CDR1 as SEHNR and CDR2 as FQNEAQ (reference sequence). The CDR3 sequence is 15 residues long. J was trimmed by 6 bases and V by 2 bases; bases with no gene match: 9. CDR3 sequence reads: CASSLTGQGGSEQYF. DNA for the CDR3: TGTGCCAGCAGCTTAACAGGACAGGGAGGATCCGAGCAGTACTTC.

This chain links TRBV2 with TRBJ2-1; tentatively, D is TRBD1 (5 bases). This CDR3 has 12 amino acids. The ends were cut back, 3 bases at V and 5 bases at J, with 5 bases in the middle. In germline, CDR1 is SNHLY, CDR2 FYNNEI. CDR3 coding DNA: TGTGCCAGCAGTGACAGGGACAATGAGCAGTTCTTC. Translating it yields CASSDRDNEQFF.

The J gene is TRBJ2-1, the V gene TRBV7-2; 10 nucleotides agree with TRBD1. The CDR3 is 15 residues long. J was trimmed by 5 bases and V by 1 base; bases with no gene match: 2. The V gene's germline CDR1 is SGHTA and CDR2 FQGNSA. The CDR3 region has the DNA TGTGCCAGCAGCTTAGGGGACAGGGGTGACAATGAGCAGTTCTTC. Amino acid sequence: CASSLGDRGDNEQFF. Using reference TRBV7-2 and TRBJ2-1 for the parts outside the CDR3, the full variable domain is GAGVSQSPSNKVTEKGKDVELRCDPISGHTALYWYRQSLGQGLEFLIYFQGNSAPDKSGLPSDRFSAERTGGSVSTLTIQRTQQEDSAVYLCASSLGDRGDNEQFFGPGTRLTVL.

The chain carries TRBV29-1 and TRBJ2-2; possibly TRBD2 for D (5 bases). Germline V gene data show CDR1 as SQVTM and CDR2 as ANQGSEA. V shed 1 base and J shed 5 bases, with 8 bases lying between them. The CDR3 covers 13 residues. DNA of the CDR3: TGCAGCGTTGAAGCCCCGGGGACCGGGGAGCTGTTTTTT. This gives the protein CSVEAPGTGELFF.

This chain joins TRBV4-1 and TRBJ1-1; D is unresolved. This CDR3 region has 16 residues. V was cut by 2 bases and J by 0 bases, with 13 bases left in between. Germline V gene lookup returns CDR1 MGHRA and CDR2 YSYEKL. The CDR3 region is CASSQPSRGLNTEAFF. The DNA for the CDR3 is TGCGCCAGCAGCCAACCAAGCCGGGGATTGAACACTGAAGCTTTCTTT.

The rearrangement joins TRBV29-1 to TRBJ1-2, with D perhaps matching TRBD1 (5 bases). The germline V gene has CDR1 SQVTM and CDR2 ANQGSEA. The CDR3 totals 13 residues. V was pared by 4 bases and J by 0 bases, with 9 bases between. CDR3 sequence: CSVGGSTNYGYTF. The CDR3 DNA sequence: TGCAGCGTTGGGGGCAGTACTAACTATGGCTACACCTTC.

The chain uses TRBV29-1 and TRBJ2-7; possibly TRBD2 for D (6 bases). The V gene's germline CDR1 is SQVTM and CDR2 ANQGSEA. V dropped 4 bases and J dropped 3 bases, with 13 bases sitting between them. The CDR3 length is 13 residues. The CDR3 loop is CSVVSQGLYEQYF. The CDR3 DNA sequence: TGCAGCGTTGTTTCCCAGGGACTCTACGAGCAGTACTTC.

The V gene is TRBV5-1, the J gene TRBJ2-2; D may be TRBD2 (5 bases). This CDR3 comprises 17 residues. Germline lookup yields CDR1 SGHRS and CDR2 YFSETQ. Trimming removed 5 bases at V and 7 bases at J, with 24 bases between. CDR3 sequence (DNA): TGCGCCAGCAGTGGGCTTCCTAGCCTAATGGATCTCGGGGAGCTGTTTTTT. It translates to CASSGLPSLMDLGELFF. The full variable domain, its missing parts supplied by reference TRBV5-1 and TRBJ2-2, is KAGVTQTPRYLIKTRGQQVTLSCSPISGHRSVSWYQQTPGQGLQFLFEYFSETQRNKGNFPGRFSGRQFSNSRSEMNVSTLELGDSALYLCASSGLPSLMDLGELFFGEGSRLTVL.